This entry lists 6 T cell receptor beta chains sequenced from one sample in a study of blood T cell repertoires in COVID-19. Method: immunoSEQ multiplex PCR; TCRdb's copy keeps in-frame clones and lacks some. The sample yields hundreds of thousands of clones, about 90% seen once. The sample taken for sequencing was peripheral blood. These receptors were collected from a woman aged 25 to 39 with COVID-19, enrolled during active disease.

The chain joins TRBV11-1 to TRBJ2-5; D not certain. V was clipped by 5 bases and J by 4 bases, with 8 bases between them. Germline-derived CDR1 and CDR2 are SGHAT and FQDESV (reference sequence). This CDR3 is 12 amino acids long. The CDR3 protein is CASSRPGETQYF. The CDR3 DNA is TGTGCCAGCAGCCGGCCGGGAGAGACCCAGTACTTC.

V usage is TRBV6-6 and J usage is TRBJ2-6; D may be TRBD1 (6 bases). V lost 5 bases to trimming and J lost 1 base, with 6 bases between them. The CDR3 runs to 14 residues. Germline CDR1 MNHNY, CDR2 SVGAGI (reference sequence). The CDR3 loop is CASSGTSGANVLTF. The CDR3 nucleotides are TGTGCCAGCAGTGGGACATCTGGGGCCAACGTCCTGACTTTC.

The V call is TRBV14, the J call TRBJ2-5, with 13 bases lining up with TRBD2. This CDR3 contains 17 residues. The junction had 6 bases not matched to a gene; V was cut back by 5 bases and J by 0 bases. Germline CDR1 and CDR2: SGHDN and FVKESK. The CDR3 DNA reads as TGTGCCAGCAGCGATGGGACTAGCGGGGCGTACCAAGAGACCCAGTACTTC. It encodes CASSDGTSGAYQETQYF.

This chain links TRBV12-3 or TRBV12-4 with TRBJ1-1; the D gene is possibly TRBD1 (6 bases). The V gene lost 6 bases and the J gene lost 10 bases, with 15 bases spanning the gap. The CDR3 totals 12 residues. Written as DNA, the CDR3 is TGTGCCAGCAGCCCAGGGGTATCTGGAGCTTTCTTT. Protein sequence: CASSPGVSGAFF.

The gene calls are TRBV19 and TRBJ2-1; the D gene is possibly TRBD1 (6 bases). The V end lost 0 bases, the J end lost 9 bases, and 15 bases lay between the germline ends. This CDR3 region has 15 residues. Germline V lookup: CDR1 LNHDA, CDR2 SQIVND (reference sequence). In DNA form, the CDR3 reads TGTGCCAGTAGTATAGAGGGGGCAGGGGCTGGTGAGCAGTTCTTC. Its protein product is CASSIEGAGAGEQFF.

V gene TRBV5-4 combines with J gene TRBJ1-1; D ambiguous. Trimming shortened V by 0 bases and J by 9 bases, and 9 bases separated the two germline ends. This CDR3 has 12 residues. From germline, CDR1 is SGHNT and CDR2 YYREEE (reference sequence). The CDR3 loop reads CASSLDRSQAFF. As DNA, the CDR3 is TGTGCCAGCAGCTTGGATCGGAGCCAAGCTTTCTTT.